These 16 T cell receptor beta chains were sequenced from one sample in a study of breast tumors, draining lymph nodes, adjacent tissues. Axillary draining lymph nodes of breast cancer patients supplied the node samples. TCRdb analysed the multiplex PCR reads with MiXCR anew, one entry per CDR3 protein. The sample holds over 250,000 distinct CDR3 sequences, roughly 30% seen once. What was sequenced was axillary lymph node tissue. These receptors came from a female donor with breast cancer. Some clones in this sample may be carry-over from other donors' samples.

This clonotype was observed many times. This chain joins TRBV20-1 and TRBJ2-7; 9 nucleotides agree with TRBD2. The V gene end was trimmed by 4 bases and the J gene end by 2 bases; junction bases not matched to a gene: 6. The CDR3 contains 14 residues. Looked up from germline, CDR1 is DFQATT and CDR2 is SNEGSKA (reference sequence). In DNA, the CDR3 is TGCAGTGCTAATGTAGCGGGAGCGACCTACGAGCAGTACTTC. Translated, it gives CSANVAGATYEQYF.

This clonotype was counted at least ten times. The chain recombines TRBV12-3 or TRBV12-4 with TRBJ1-5; D not resolved. Trimming pared 3 bases from V and 6 bases from J, leaving 12 bases between. The CDR3 extends over 14 amino acids. The CDR3 sequence is CASSFEGRSQPQHF. Written as DNA, the CDR3 is TGTGCCAGCAGTTTTGAGGGTAGAAGTCAGCCCCAGCATTTT.

The table lists this clonotype with many counts. The CDR3 reads CASSQYLAGVAGELFF. CDR3 sequence (DNA): TGCGCCAGCAGCCAATATTTAGCGGGAGTGGCCGGGGAGCTGTTTTTT. The genes are TRBV4-1 and TRBJ2-2, with 9 bases fitting TRBD2. Germline trimming cut 2 bases from V and 6 bases from J; bases unmatched to any gene: 7. This CDR3 has 16 residues. The germline CDR1 and CDR2 sequences are MGHRA and YSYEKL.

In regard to this clonotype: This sequence may be a read error, since a much larger clone differs from it by one base. The rearrangement links TRBV6-5 to TRBJ2-2, with 11 nucleotides matching TRBD2. Germline V gene data show CDR1 as MNHEY and CDR2 as SVGAGI. The CDR3 sequence is 18 residues long. CDR3 region: CANSYGSLAGEGTGELFF. In DNA form, the CDR3 reads TGTGCCAACAGTTACGGATCACTAGCGGGGGAGGGCACCGGGGAGCTGTTTTTT.

This rearrangement joins TRBV12-3 or TRBV12-4 to TRBJ2-1, with D possibly being TRBD1 or TRBD2 (5 bases each). V was shortened by 3 bases and J by 1 base, with 16 bases between the two germline ends. CDR3 length: 17 amino acids. As DNA, the CDR3 is TGTGCCAGCAGTTTCACCCGGGACCCGAGGTCCTACAATGAGCAGTTCTTC. It yields the protein CASSFTRDPRSYNEQFF.

This clonotype was counted many times. J is TRBJ2-2 and V is TRBV19, with TRBD1 as a possible D gene (6 bases). Trimming took 2 bases from V and 0 from J, leaving 7 bases between them. Germline CDR1 LNHDA, CDR2 SQIVND (reference sequence). CDR3 length equals 15 residues. CDR3 bases: TGTGCCAGTAGTATACAGGGGACGAACACCGGGGAGCTGTTTTTT. It yields the protein CASSIQGTNTGELFF.

Remarks on this clonotype: This may be a read error, as it is one base from a much larger clone. The genes are TRBV6-5 and TRBJ2-7; 8 bases line up with TRBD2. Germline lookup yields CDR1 MNHEY and CDR2 SVGAGI. This CDR3 is built from 15 residues. With 6 bases clipped from V and 4 bases from J, the junction kept 11 bases outside the gene matches. Written as DNA, the CDR3 is TGTGCCAGCAGACCTTCAGCGGGAGTGCAGTACGAGCAGTACTTC. Its translation is CASRPSAGVQYEQYF.

The chain links TRBV6-2 or TRBV6-3 to TRBJ2-7; TRBD2 might be the D (7 bases). This CDR3 has 16 amino acids. CDR1 and CDR2 from the germline V gene are MNHEY and SVGEGT. V lost 8 bases, J lost 0 bases, and 20 bases lay in between. The DNA for the CDR3 is TGTGCCAGCCTCATTGGGGGGGGGCCCAACTCCTACGAGCAGTACTTC. It yields the protein CASLIGGGPNSYEQYF.

This clonotype was picked up many times. The gene calls are TRBV5-8 and TRBJ2-5, with a tentative D call TRBD2 (5 bases). Trimming removed 1 base from V and 5 bases from J, with 12 bases in between. Germline values: CDR1 SGHTS, CDR2 YDEGEE. There are 14 residues in the CDR3. The CDR3 protein is CASSLRDKMETQYF. CDR3 nucleotides: TGTGCCAGCAGCTTGCGGGATAAAATGGAGACCCAGTACTTC.

On this clonotype: Since the CDR3 does not end with the conserved phenylalanine or tryptophan, this likely comes from a read error. It is unclear where the CDR3 begins or ends on the DNA, so no DNA is shown, and the CDR3 is as TCRdb lists it. V gene TRBV20-1 combines with J gene TRBJ2-5; the table's TRBD1 call for D was not verified on the DNA. Germline V gene sequence: CDR1 DFQATT, CDR2 SNEGSKA (reference sequence). Both ends counted, the CDR3 spans 14 residues. Here the CDR3 reads CSATGGYRGKTLYL.

In its sample, this clonotype was seen many times. This sequence joins TRBV12-5 and TRBJ2-2; D is possibly TRBD1 or TRBD2 (6 bases each). The V end was cut by 7 bases, the J end by 6 bases, with 15 bases between. Germline lookup yields CDR1 LGHNT and CDR2 FRNRAP. The CDR3 contains 14 residues. CDR3 protein: CASALGGAPGELFF. The DNA of the CDR3 is TGTGCTAGTGCCTTGGGGGGCGCCCCCGGGGAGCTGTTTTTT.

Points on this clonotype: This clone may be a read error of a much larger clone one base away. The rearrangement joins TRBV5-4 to TRBJ2-7; TRBD1 or TRBD2 may be the D gene (6 bases each). Germline CDR1 SGHNT, CDR2 YYREEE (reference sequence). V was pared by 7 bases and J by 2 bases, with 19 bases between. The CDR3 runs 15 residues. The CDR3 spells CASGLGTRGTYEQYF. The CDR3 DNA sequence: TGTGCCAGCGGCCTAGGGACACGGGGGACCTACGAGCAGTACTTC.

This clonotype was recorded a few times. This chain links TRBV20-1 with TRBJ1-1; D ambiguous. V lost 6 bases and J 11 bases, leaving 16 bases between the germline ends. The V gene's germline CDR1 is DFQATT and CDR2 SNEGSKA (reference sequence). This CDR3 has 11 amino acids. In DNA form, the CDR3 reads TGCAGTGCCCCACGCGGGGAGTGGGCTTTCTTT. Amino acids: CSAPRGEWAFF.

This sequence joins TRBV5-4 and TRBJ2-1; 7 nucleotides agree with TRBD1. Germline loops: CDR1 SGHNT, CDR2 YYREEE (reference sequence). The CDR3 is 14 amino acids. V shed 2 bases, J shed 7 bases, and the junction held 6 bases outside the gene matches. The CDR3 reads CASSFLTGWNEQFF. CDR3 DNA: TGTGCCAGCAGCTTCCTGACAGGGTGGAATGAGCAGTTCTTC.

This chain connects TRBV18 to TRBJ2-2, with D possibly being TRBD2 (5 bases). The V end was cut by 4 bases, the J end by 1 base, with 19 bases between. CDR1 is KGHSH, CDR2 LQKENI, per germline. The CDR3 runs to 18 residues. CDR3 in amino acids: CASSLVRGNTENTGELFF. The CDR3 DNA reads TGTGCCAGCTCACTTGTCCGGGGAAACACGGAGAACACCGGGGAGCTGTTTTTT.

The chain recombines TRBV29-1 with TRBJ1-2, with TRBD1 identical over 7 bases. This CDR3 comprises 13 residues. V was clipped by 3 bases and J by 4 bases; unmatched bases: 5. Germline CDR1 is SQVTM and CDR2 is ANQGSEA. CDR3 residues: CSVDLGDSYGYTF. CDR3 DNA: TGCAGCGTTGACTTAGGGGACAGCTATGGCTACACCTTC.